This TCR beta chain was identified in a study of somatic mutations in cytotoxic T cells in rheumatoid arthritis. At the level of the study: Immediately following diagnosis and ahead of any treatment, patient blood (approximately 30 ml EDTA) was drawn.

As for this clone: Its antigen is undetermined.

Findings of the study overall: There were 8 of 65 patients in whom the largest CD8+ clone exceeded 20% of CD8+ cells. Greater age accompanied higher CD8+ clonality in rheumatoid arthritis patients, a pattern that was absent in healthy controls.

Here immunoSEQ multiplex PCR was the method, and the copy in TCRdb shows in-frame clones only, minus some. The sample holds around 15,000 clones; over 70% are singletons and the top ten take roughly 8.1%. The receptor was derived from an adult with rheumatoid arthritis. Sequences were obtained from CD8+ T cells sorted from blood.

CDR3 in amino acids: CASSLVSGNYGYTF. Here the CDR3 DNA reads TGTGCCAGCAGCTTAGTATCTGGGAACTATGGCTACACCTTC. J is TRBJ1-2 and V is TRBV7-9; D not resolved. The V and J ends lost 1 base and 2 bases respectively, with 8 bases between them. Germline CDR1 and CDR2: SEHNR and FQNEAQ (reference sequence). The CDR3 consists of 14 residues.